The T cell receptor beta chain described here comes from a study of cytotoxic CD8 clonotypes in ibrutinib-treated CLL. Background on the study: Partial responses totalled roughly 24 and complete responses 2; after median approximately 6 years, approximately 15 remained remitted and approximately twelve progressed.

Assay: immunoSEQ multiplex PCR; the TCRdb copy retains only in-frame clones and omits some. Of more than 45,000 clones listed, 83% are singletons. The ends lost 5 bases at V and 1 base at J; junction bases unmatched: 5. Germline V gene lookup returns CDR1 SGHTA and CDR2 FQGTGA. The CDR3 runs 15 residues. This chain connects TRBV7-3 to TRBJ2-1; 7 nucleotides agree with TRBD2. Material: PBMCs, obtained after 24 months of ibrutinib treatment. The sequence was obtained from a human donor with chronic lymphocytic leukemia. In nucleotides, the CDR3 is TGTGCCAGCAGCCAATTAGCGGGTTCCTACAATGAGCAGTTCTTC. This translates into CASSQLAGSYNEQFF.